The source of this T cell receptor (beta chain) is a study of sequential checkpoint blockade in melanoma. Assay: immunoSEQ multiplex PCR; the TCRdb copy retains only in-frame clones and omits some. The sample lists some 11,000 clones, 60% to 80% occurring once. Treatment given: randomized to nivolumab then ipilimumab (arm A) or the reverse (arm B). Germline CDR1 is LGHNA and CDR2 is YSLEER. This CDR3 spans 18 amino acids. V lost 1 base to trimming and J lost 2 bases; unmatched junction nucleotides: 9. The sequenced sample was CD8+ T cells sorted from blood (inferred from file names), obtained from a patient given nivolumab and ipilimumab in sequence. This clonotype was obtained from a human donor with melanoma. This chain uses TRBV4-3 with TRBJ2-3, with 10 positions matching TRBD2. The CDR3 nucleotides are TGCGCCAGCAGCCAAGCGGTGTTAGCGGGAGGTTTCACAGATACGCAGTATTTT. Protein sequence: CASSQAVLAGGFTDTQYF.